The source of this TCR beta chain is a study of T cells in placental villitis. Background for the entire study: The study compared placental TCR-beta repertoires across villitis of unknown etiology, gestational-age-matched unaffected controls, and infectious villitis to test an allograft-versus-infection hypothesis.

About 11 placentae with a pathological diagnosis of high-grade villitis of unknown etiology were selected using the Amsterdam Criteria. Mothers with villitis of unknown etiology had significantly higher gravidity and parity and more prior miscarriages than control and infectious villitis groups. After delivery, the placentae were collected and evaluated both grossly and histologically, and only then was archival tissue selected. Five 10-micron scrolls were cut from each FFPE block, and DNA was isolated using the AllPrep DNA/RNA FFPE Tissue kit. DNA concentration and purity were checked by NanoDrop, and RNA quality was assessed on a Bioanalyzer. The paper as a whole reports these results and caveats: Expanded clones in villitis of unknown etiology were found to be largely private to each placenta, suggesting the absence of a single initiating antigen. CMV-specific clone frequencies were lower in villitis of unknown etiology than in infectious CMV cases (roughly 0.00093 vs 0.011), and villitis of unknown etiology did not differ from controls on this measure. Higher clonality was observed in villitis of unknown etiology placentae than in controls (median roughly 0.054 versus 0.0055, p=0.0025), a finding indicative of clonal expansion. Sequencing bulk tissue could not tell helper, regulatory or cytotoxic T cells apart, could not separate maternal from fetal T cells, and left out gamma-delta receptors. Small amounts of decidua were contained in the paraffin blocks, so some of the captured T cells, especially in controls, may have been decidual rather than villous infiltrates.

As to this clone: The antigen it recognizes is unknown. No much larger clone exists at a distance of one base, and base qualities are not known.

The immunoSEQ v4 bias-controlled multiplex PCR assay, performed blinded to group allocation, was used to amplify TCR-beta CDR3 regions from genomic DNA. To estimate nucleated cell and T cell quantities per sample, reference gene primers were included together with the TCR-beta primers. Sequencing of the libraries was performed on an Illumina MiSeq with a 100-cycle paired-end protocol. The authors' pipeline ran thus. Diversity and richness were calculated in immunoSEQ Analyzer software; richness by iChao1, clonality based on Pielou evenness and Shannon diversity (0-1, higher means less diverse). CDR3 amino acid sequences together with their V/J genes were searched in VDJdb for CMV, EBV and influenza A specificities using confidence 3 and substitution 2. The Morisita-Horn index was used to assess how much TCR-beta amino acid clonotypes overlapped between the villitis of unknown etiology, infectious villitis and control repertoires. This immuneACCESS table, as held by TCRdb, lists in-frame sequences with V and J called but not all clones. Of the missing ones, under half trace to an unresolved V gene in checked studies; the others have no known cause. V and J calls and clone size are as listed in that table; D and trimming were resolved from the DNA. For this sample there are fewer than 1,000 clones; approximately 87% appear just once. The top ten hold around 10% of the sample.

V is clipped by 4 bases and J by 6 bases, and the sequence between their germline boundaries is 13 bases long. According to the germline V gene, CDR1 reads MGHRA and CDR2 reads YSYEKL. From the cysteine through the phenylalanine, the CDR3 covers 14 amino acids. Just the 42-base CDR3 DNA is kept, in frame starting at base 1. The rearranged segments are TRBV4-1 and TRBJ1-5; no D gene can be assigned with confidence. Sequences were obtained from placental tissue containing maternal and fetal cells. This sequence originates from a human patient with villitis of unknown etiology; the placental T cells may come from both mother and fetus. Here the CDR3 is given as CASSPTYPGQPQHF. The DNA reads TGCGCCAGCAGCCCTACCTACCCAGGTCAGCCCCAGCATTTT.